Described below is a single T cell receptor (beta chain) sequence and its context. The protocol was immunoSEQ multiplex PCR, while the TCRdb copy is restricted to in-frame clones and leaves out a portion. This table holds more than 80,000 clones, under 95% found once. The CDR3 has 15 amino acids. Germline values: CDR1 MDHEN, CDR2 SYDVKM. V was trimmed by 7 bases and J by 1 base, leaving 14 bases between them. This sample is drawn from a study of OX40 agonist ivuxolimab in advanced cancers. The sample consisted of CD4+ or CD8+ T cells sorted from blood, taken in a trial of the OX40 agonist ivuxolimab. This receptor was obtained from an adult with an advanced solid tumor such as melanoma, head and neck, liver or kidney cancer. The chain has TRBV28 and TRBJ2-1, with a tentative D call TRBD2 (5 bases). The CDR3 loop is CASIKSGSSYNEQFF. CDR3 nucleotide sequence: TGTGCCAGCATTAAGAGCGGTTCTTCCTACAATGAGCAGTTCTTC.